The following is a T cell receptor beta chain sequence with its context. Its antigen is not identified. In the PCR, 60 Vbeta and 13 Jbeta primers were used. Sequencing was performed with immunoSEQ multiplex PCR; in TCRdb, only in-frame clones are kept and a portion is missing. The sample has fewer than 200,000 clones; about 88% are singletons. These data originate in a study of cytomegalovirus exposure and HLA in healthy donors. Findings and limits, study-wide: Most of the CMV-associated TCR beta chains (in a later analysis) appeared to be HLA-restricted.

Germline loops: CDR1 SNHLY, CDR2 FYNNEI. Trimming removed 6 bases at V and 4 bases at J, with 12 bases between. This CDR3 has 13 residues. The receptor's source is a man aged 25-45 years in good health and CMV-seropositive. J is TRBJ2-5 and V is TRBV2; D ambiguous. Sequences were obtained from PBMCs. The CDR3 here is CASSQNIGETQYF. The CDR3 DNA is TGTGCCAGCAGCCAAAATATCGGAGAGACCCAGTACTTC.